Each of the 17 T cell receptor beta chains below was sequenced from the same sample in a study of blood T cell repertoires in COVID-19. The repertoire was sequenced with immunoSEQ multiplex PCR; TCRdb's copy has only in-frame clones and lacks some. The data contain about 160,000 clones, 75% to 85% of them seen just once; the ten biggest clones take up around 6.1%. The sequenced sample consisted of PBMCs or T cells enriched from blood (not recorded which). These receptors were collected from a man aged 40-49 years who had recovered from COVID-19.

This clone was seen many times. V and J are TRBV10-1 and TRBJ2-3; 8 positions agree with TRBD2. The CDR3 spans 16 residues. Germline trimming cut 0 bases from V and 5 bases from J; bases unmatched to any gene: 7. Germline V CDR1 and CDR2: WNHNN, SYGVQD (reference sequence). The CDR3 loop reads CASSESGRGARDTQYF. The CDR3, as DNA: TGCGCCAGCAGTGAGTCCGGGCGGGGGGCCCGAGATACGCAGTATTTT.

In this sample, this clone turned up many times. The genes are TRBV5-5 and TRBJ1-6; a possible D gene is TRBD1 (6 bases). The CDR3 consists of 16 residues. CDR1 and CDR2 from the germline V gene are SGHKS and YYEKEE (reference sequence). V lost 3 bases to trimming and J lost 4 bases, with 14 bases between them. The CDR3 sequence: CASSSGPTGYNSPLHF. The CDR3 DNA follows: TGTGCCAGCAGCTCCGGGCCTACAGGGTATAATTCACCCCTCCACTTT. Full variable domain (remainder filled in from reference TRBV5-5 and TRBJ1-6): DAGVTQSPTHLIKTRGQQVTLRCSPISGHKSVSWYQQVLGQGPQFIFQYYEKEERGRGNFPDRFSARQFPNYSSELNVNALLLGDSALYLCASSSGPTGYNSPLHFGNGTRLTVT.

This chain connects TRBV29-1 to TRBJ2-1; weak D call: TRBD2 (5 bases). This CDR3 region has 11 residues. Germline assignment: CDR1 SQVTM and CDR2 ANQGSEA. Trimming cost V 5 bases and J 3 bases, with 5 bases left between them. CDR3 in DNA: TGCAGCGTTCGGGACTACAATGAGCAGTTCTTC. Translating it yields CSVRDYNEQFF.

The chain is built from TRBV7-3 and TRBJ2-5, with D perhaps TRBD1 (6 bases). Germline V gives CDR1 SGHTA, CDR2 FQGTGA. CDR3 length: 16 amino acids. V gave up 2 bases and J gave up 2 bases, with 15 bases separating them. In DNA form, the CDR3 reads TGTGCCAGCAGCTTAGGTCTGGGGGCTAGTCAAGAGACCCAGTACTTC. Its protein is CASSLGLGASQETQYF.

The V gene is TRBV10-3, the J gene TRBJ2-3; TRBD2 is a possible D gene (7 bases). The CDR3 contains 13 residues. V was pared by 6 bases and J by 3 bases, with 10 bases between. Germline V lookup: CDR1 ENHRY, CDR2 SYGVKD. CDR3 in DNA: TGTGCCATCAGGGAGGGGGGGACAGATACGCAGTATTTT. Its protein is CAIREGGTDTQYF.

CDR3 DNA: TGTGCCAGCAGCTTGGGCATAGTGGGGGGGAAAGAGACCCAGTACTTC. This encodes CASSLGIVGGKETQYF. This chain links TRBV11-2 with TRBJ2-5, with 7 bases matching TRBD2. The trim removed 3 bases at V and 3 bases at J, leaving 10 bases unmatched. The CDR3 extends over 16 amino acids. CDR1 and CDR2 from the germline V gene are SGHAT and FQNNGV. Full variable domain (rest looked up from reference TRBV11-2 and TRBJ2-5): EAGVAQSPRYKIIEKRQSVAFWCNPISGHATLYWYQQILGQGPKLLIQFQNNGVVDDSQLPKDRFSAERLKGVDSTLKIQPAKLEDSAVYLCASSLGIVGGKETQYFGPGTRLLVL.

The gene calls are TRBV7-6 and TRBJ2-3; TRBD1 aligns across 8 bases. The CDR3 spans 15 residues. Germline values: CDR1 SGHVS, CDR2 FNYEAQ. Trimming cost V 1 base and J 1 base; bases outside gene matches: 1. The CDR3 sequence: CASSLGTGRTDTQYF. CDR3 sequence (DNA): TGTGCCAGCAGCTTAGGGACAGGGCGCACAGATACGCAGTATTTT.

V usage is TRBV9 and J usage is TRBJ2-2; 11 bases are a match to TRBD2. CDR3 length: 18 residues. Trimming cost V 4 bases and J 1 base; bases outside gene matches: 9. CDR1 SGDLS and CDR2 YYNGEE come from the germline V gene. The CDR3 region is CASSQTTSGALNTGELFF. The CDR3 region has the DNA TGTGCCAGCAGCCAGACGACTAGCGGGGCCCTGAACACCGGGGAGCTGTTTTTT.

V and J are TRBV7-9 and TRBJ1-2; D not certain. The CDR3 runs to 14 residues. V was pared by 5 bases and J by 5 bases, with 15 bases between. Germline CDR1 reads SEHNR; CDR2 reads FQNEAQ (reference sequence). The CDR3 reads CASSLLGLGYGYTF. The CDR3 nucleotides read TGTGCCAGCAGCCTCTTAGGACTCGGGTATGGCTACACCTTC.

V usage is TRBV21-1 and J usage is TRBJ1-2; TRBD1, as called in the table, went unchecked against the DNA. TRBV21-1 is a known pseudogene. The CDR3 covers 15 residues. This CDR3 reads CASSPFQGGPGGYTF. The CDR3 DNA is TGTGCCAGCAGCCCGTTCCAGGGTGGGCCTGGAGGCTACACCTTC.

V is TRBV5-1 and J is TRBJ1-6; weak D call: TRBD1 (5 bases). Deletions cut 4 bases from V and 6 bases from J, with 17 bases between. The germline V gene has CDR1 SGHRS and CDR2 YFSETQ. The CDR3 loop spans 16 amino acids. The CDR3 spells CASSPEGAAINSPLHF. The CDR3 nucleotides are TGCGCCAGCAGCCCCGAAGGGGCGGCTATTAATTCACCCCTCCACTTT.

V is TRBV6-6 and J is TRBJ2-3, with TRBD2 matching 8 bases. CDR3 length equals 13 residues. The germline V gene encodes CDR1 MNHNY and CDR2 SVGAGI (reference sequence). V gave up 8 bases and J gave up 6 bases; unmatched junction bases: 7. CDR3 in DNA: TGTGCCAGCTCGGGGGGGGCTTGGGATACGCAGTATTTT. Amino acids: CASSGGAWDTQYF.

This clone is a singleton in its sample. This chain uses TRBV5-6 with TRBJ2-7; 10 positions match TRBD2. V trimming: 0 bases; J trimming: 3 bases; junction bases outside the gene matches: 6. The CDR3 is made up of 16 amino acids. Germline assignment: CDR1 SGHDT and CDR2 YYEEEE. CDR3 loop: CASSLDGTSVGYEQYV. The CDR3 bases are TGTGCCAGCAGCTTGGACGGGACTAGCGTTGGCTACGAGCAGTACGTC.

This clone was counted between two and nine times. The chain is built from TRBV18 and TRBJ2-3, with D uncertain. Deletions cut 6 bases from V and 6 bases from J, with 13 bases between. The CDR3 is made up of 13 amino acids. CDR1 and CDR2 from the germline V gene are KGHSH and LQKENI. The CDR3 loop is CASSSSPSDTQYF. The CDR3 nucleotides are TGTGCCAGCTCTTCAAGCCCCTCGGATACGCAGTATTTT.

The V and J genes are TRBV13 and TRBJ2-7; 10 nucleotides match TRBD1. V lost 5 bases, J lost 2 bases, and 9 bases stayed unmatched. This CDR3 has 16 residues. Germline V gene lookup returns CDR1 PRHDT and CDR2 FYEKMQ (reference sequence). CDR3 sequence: CASSPRDRGWTYEQYF. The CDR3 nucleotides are TGTGCCAGCAGCCCGAGGGACAGGGGATGGACCTACGAGCAGTACTTC.

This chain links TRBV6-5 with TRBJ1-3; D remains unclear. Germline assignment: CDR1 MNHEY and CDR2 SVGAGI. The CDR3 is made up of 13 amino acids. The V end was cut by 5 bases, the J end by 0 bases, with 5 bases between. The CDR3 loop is CASSQYSGNTIYF. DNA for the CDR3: TGTGCCAGCAGTCAGTACTCTGGAAACACCATATATTTT.

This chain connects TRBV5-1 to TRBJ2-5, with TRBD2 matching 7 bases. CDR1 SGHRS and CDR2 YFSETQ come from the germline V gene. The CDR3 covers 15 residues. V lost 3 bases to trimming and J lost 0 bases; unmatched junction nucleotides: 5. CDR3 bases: TGCGCCAGCAGCTGGGGGGGGTCGTACCAAGAGACCCAGTACTTC. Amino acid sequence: CASSWGGSYQETQYF.